The source of this T cell receptor (beta chain) is a study of CD8+ T cells in alopecia areata. Described treatment: oral pan-JAK inhibitor, 5-10 mg twice daily. Looked up from germline, CDR1 is SGHTA and CDR2 is FQGNSA. The CDR3 contains 13 residues. V was pared by 1 base and J by 5 bases, with 9 bases between. RNA extraction was followed by reverse transcription into cDNA, which acted as the sequencing template. Measured with immunoSEQ multiplex PCR; TCRdb has only the in-frame clones, and not every one. Of approximately 110,000 clones listed, roughly 50% are singletons. This sample comprised CD8+ T cells sorted from blood, obtained at week 24, from a patient treated with tofacitinib. The chain carries TRBV7-2 and TRBJ2-7; D ambiguous. The sequence came from a human donor with alopecia areata. Written as DNA, the CDR3 is TGTGCCAGCAGCTTAGGGTGGAGCCACGAGCAGTACTTC. Protein product: CASSLGWSHEQYF.